This T cell receptor (beta chain) was observed in a study of Ad26.COV2.S vaccination and SARS-CoV-2 variants. Study summary: Participants got Ad26.COV2.S intramuscularly, once or twice 56 days apart.

Treatment: roughly 18 received Ad26.COV2.S at low or high dose, single or two shots; 5 received placebo; per-sample allocation not given. The study sampled participants on day 63 after the first vaccine or placebo injection. Produced via immunoSEQ multiplex PCR; TCRdb's table is partial and in-frame only. Altogether 330,000 or so clones are present, almost 90% being singletons, with the ten largest covering around 5.5%. The sample was peripheral blood, taken in a trial of Ad26.COV2.S vaccine versus placebo. The sequence came from a person aged 18-60 years who received the Ad26.COV2.S COVID-19 vaccine or a placebo.

The CDR3 nucleotides are TGTGCCAGCAGCCCACAGGGGACCGGGGAGCTGTTTTTT. Amino acid sequence: CASSPQGTGELFF. This chain uses TRBV5-4 with TRBJ2-2; 7 bases agree with TRBD1. Germline V lookup: CDR1 SGHNT, CDR2 YYREEE (reference sequence). This CDR3 contains 13 residues. V lost 4 bases to trimming and J lost 5 bases; unmatched junction nucleotides: 2.